This TCR beta chain appears in the sequencing data of a study of blood T cell repertoires in COVID-19. About the research overall: Acute and convalescent COVID-19 specimens originated in the United States, Italy and Spain. T cells, B-cell-depleted T cells, or PBMCs supplied cDNA or gDNA.

Original analysis: By means of reference gene primer amplification, nucleated cell counts were estimated. The table came from immunoSEQ multiplex PCR; TCRdb's copy has only in-frame clones and leaves some out. V and J calls and clone size are given by that table; D and trimming were obtained from the DNA. This sample has 310,000 or so clones, with approximately 89% found just once. This CDR3 is 16 amino acids long. V shed 3 bases and J shed 2 bases, with 15 bases lying between them. Looked up from germline, CDR1 is SGHAT and CDR2 is FQDESV (reference sequence). Patients from Seattle were sampled longitudinally, starting during active infection.

Sequencing was performed on peripheral blood. This receptor was taken from a woman aged 25 to 39 with COVID-19, enrolled during active disease. The V gene is TRBV11-1, the J gene TRBJ2-3; D possibly corresponds to TRBD2 (6 bases). The CDR3 DNA reads TGTGCCAGCAGCTTTTCTCTAGCGATCACCACAGATACGCAGTATTTT. Its protein is CASSFSLAITTDTQYF.